The 20 T cell receptor beta chains below all came from one sample that was sequenced in a study of cytomegalovirus exposure and HLA in healthy donors. Sequencing used immunoSEQ multiplex PCR; TCRdb keeps in-frame clones, though not all of them. The sample has about 98,000 clones; more than 85% are singletons. The sequencing input was PBMCs. These receptors all stem from a man between 18 and 29 years old in good health and CMV-seropositive.

V gene TRBV27 combines with J gene TRBJ1-5; D gene unclear. Germline values: CDR1 MNHEY, CDR2 SMNVEV (reference sequence). The CDR3 sequence is 16 residues long. Trimming took off 7 bases at V and 0 bases at J, with 16 bases between the two ends. The CDR3: CASKHIGVYSNQPQHF. In nucleotides, the CDR3 is TGTGCCAGCAAACACATCGGGGTGTATAGCAATCAGCCCCAGCATTTT.

The chain combines TRBV7-2 with TRBJ2-2, with 7 bases matching TRBD2. J was trimmed by 6 bases and V by 1 base; bases with no gene match: 5. CDR1 and CDR2 from the germline V gene are SGHTA and FQGNSA. The CDR3 runs 15 residues. The CDR3 region is CASSLGSGTAGELFF. CDR3 sequence (DNA): TGTGCCAGCAGCTTAGGGAGCGGGACGGCCGGGGAGCTGTTTTTT. The whole variable domain, filled in from reference TRBV7-2 and TRBJ2-2, reads GAGVSQSPSNKVTEKGKDVELRCDPISGHTALYWYRQSLGQGLEFLIYFQGNSAPDKSGLPSDRFSAERTGGSVSTLTIQRTQQEDSAVYLCASSLGSGTAGELFFGEGSRLTVL.

The chain is built from TRBV7-2 and TRBJ2-2; no clear D gene. The CDR3 totals 15 residues. The V end lost 2 bases, the J end lost 7 bases, and 14 bases lay between the germline ends. Germline V gene sequence: CDR1 SGHTA, CDR2 FQGNSA. CDR3 sequence: CASSLFTMAVGELFF. DNA for the CDR3: TGTGCCAGCAGCTTATTCACAATGGCGGTCGGGGAGCTGTTTTTT.

CDR3 nucleotides: TGCGCCAGCAGCCAAGATTGGCTAGCGGGCCGCACAGATACGCAGTATTTT. This translates into CASSQDWLAGRTDTQYF. The rearrangement links TRBV4-3 to TRBJ2-3; 8 bases are a match to TRBD2. From germline, CDR1 is LGHNA and CDR2 YSLEER. The CDR3 sequence is 17 residues long. V shed 0 bases, J shed 1 base, and the junction held 6 bases outside the gene matches.

V and J are TRBV6-6 and TRBJ2-1; TRBD2 aligns across 11 bases. Unmatched junction bases numbered 8, after V lost 6 bases and J lost 7 bases. The CDR3 has 15 residues. Germline V CDR1 and CDR2: MNHNY, SVGAGI (reference sequence). The CDR3 region is CASRPLAGGRNEQFF. The DNA for the CDR3 is TGTGCCAGCAGACCTCTAGCGGGGGGTCGGAATGAGCAGTTCTTC.

This chain uses TRBV14 with TRBJ2-7; 7 positions agree with TRBD1. The V and J ends lost 4 bases and 4 bases, in that order; junction bases with no gene match: 13. Germline values: CDR1 SGHDN, CDR2 FVKESK. This CDR3 is built from 16 residues. The CDR3 DNA is TGTGCCAGCAGCCTGAACACAGGGGCCCTTCGGTACGAGCAGTACTTC. It is translated as CASSLNTGALRYEQYF.

This clone was recorded a few times. J is TRBJ2-2 and V is TRBV28; D is uncertain. CDR1 and CDR2 from the germline V gene are MDHEN and SYDVKM. V lost 3 bases to trimming and J lost 7 bases, with 9 bases between them. The CDR3 covers 13 residues. The CDR3 nucleotides read TGTGCCAGCAGTTTCGGTTACGACGGGGAGCTGTTTTTT. Translating gives CASSFGYDGELFF.

This sequence joins TRBV11-2 and TRBJ2-1, with D unclear. CDR1 and CDR2 from the germline V gene are SGHAT and FQNNGV. V was pared by 1 base and J by 2 bases, with 6 bases between. The CDR3 loop spans 14 amino acids. The CDR3 loop is CASSLGLTYNEQFF. The CDR3 DNA is TGTGCCAGCAGCTTAGGGCTGACCTACAATGAGCAGTTCTTC.

This chain links TRBV9 with TRBJ2-7; 12 nucleotides align to TRBD2. CDR1 and CDR2 from the germline V gene are SGDLS and YYNGEE. The CDR3 covers 18 residues. V shed 0 bases, J shed 8 bases, and the junction held 15 bases outside the gene matches. The CDR3, as DNA: TGTGCCAGCAGCGTAGAAGGAGGGCTAGCGGGAGGGCTTCGGCAGCAGTACTTC. It yields the protein CASSVEGGLAGGLRQQYF.

Details on this clone: In the same sample, other DNA sequences code for this CDR3. The chain employs TRBV7-2 and TRBJ2-7; TRBD2 agrees at 9 bases. Germline V lookup: CDR1 SGHTA, CDR2 FQGNSA. V dropped 4 bases and J dropped 3; count of bases not matched to a gene: 10. The CDR3 totals 16 residues. This CDR3 is CASSSTQAGGFYEQYF. The CDR3 nucleotides read TGTGCCAGCAGCTCCACCCAGGCGGGGGGGTTCTACGAGCAGTACTTC.

The count of this clone is one. V usage is TRBV7-2 and J usage is TRBJ2-7; TRBD2 matches 9 bases. Germline loops: CDR1 SGHTA, CDR2 FQGNSA. This CDR3 is 14 amino acids long. V was pared by 5 bases and J by 4 bases, with 6 bases of the junction left unmatched. CDR3 protein: CASSAAGGGYEQYF. CDR3 DNA: TGTGCCAGCAGCGCAGCGGGAGGAGGGTACGAGCAGTACTTC.

This clone has more than one count but fewer than ten. The rearrangement uses TRBV28 and TRBJ1-5; D is unresolved. V lost 5 bases and J 0 bases, leaving 14 bases between the germline ends. The CDR3 runs to 16 residues. In germline, CDR1 is MDHEN, CDR2 SYDVKM. CDR3 DNA: TGTGCCAGCAGTGACTACCCAGATTCTAGCAATCAGCCCCAGCATTTT. Translation gives CASSDYPDSSNQPQHF.

This sequence joins TRBV18 and TRBJ1-2; TRBD1 might be the D (6 bases). Germline CDR1 reads KGHSH; CDR2 reads LQKENI. The V end lost 6 bases, the J end lost 6 bases, and 17 bases lay between the germline ends. The CDR3 is 14 residues long. The CDR3 nucleotides are TGTGCCAGCTCGCCGAGTACAGGGTACGATGGCTACACCTTC. Residues: CASSPSTGYDGYTF.

The rearrangement joins TRBV5-4 to TRBJ1-2, with 7 bases matching TRBD1. The CDR3 is 14 amino acids. CDR1 and CDR2 from the germline V gene are SGHNT and YYREEE (reference sequence). V lost 4 bases and J lost 4; bases outside the gene matches: 7. CDR3 coding DNA: TGTGCCAGCAGCCTACAGGGGCTTGGCTATGGCTACACCTTC. Its protein is CASSLQGLGYGYTF.

The chain combines TRBV5-1 with TRBJ2-7; 9 bases are a match to TRBD2. CDR3 length: 18 amino acids. With V trimmed by 1 base and J by 2 bases, 13 bases remained unmatched. Germline V gene data show CDR1 as SGHRS and CDR2 as YFSETQ. The CDR3 DNA reads TGCGCCAGCAGCTTGAGGGGAGGGACTAGCCTAAAAACCTACGAGCAGTACTTC. Amino acid sequence: CASSLRGGTSLKTYEQYF.

This chain joins TRBV5-3 and TRBJ2-1, with 9 bases fitting TRBD2. TRBV5-3 carries the ORF label, with uncertain function. Losses at the gene ends were 4 bases for V and 4 bases for J; bases not matched to a gene: 12. CDR3 length: 17 residues. This chain's CDR3 is CARSQGVAGEIYNEQFF. CDR3 DNA sequence: TGTGCCAGAAGCCAAGGGGTAGCGGGGGAGATTTACAATGAGCAGTTCTTC.

The chain links TRBV7-9 to TRBJ1-4; 8 nucleotides line up with TRBD1. This CDR3 region has 15 residues. Germline V gene data show CDR1 as SEHNR and CDR2 as FQNEAQ (reference sequence). Losses at the gene ends were 6 bases for V and 3 bases for J; bases not matched to a gene: 6. The CDR3: CASSRPGQANEKLFF. CDR3 bases: TGTGCCAGCAGTCGTCCGGGACAGGCTAATGAAAAACTGTTTTTT.

The rearrangement joins TRBV7-9 to TRBJ2-1; 11 nucleotides agree with TRBD2. Germline-derived CDR1 and CDR2 are SEHNR and FQNEAQ (reference sequence). There are 15 residues in the CDR3. V dropped 6 bases and J dropped 7; count of bases not matched to a gene: 8. The CDR3 DNA follows: TGTGCCAGCAGGGAGATAGCGGGAGGGACAAATGAGCAGTTCTTC. It is translated as CASREIAGGTNEQFF.

The gene calls are TRBV5-6 and TRBJ1-2, with TRBD1 matching 8 bases. Germline V gene lookup returns CDR1 SGHDT and CDR2 YYEEEE. The CDR3 loop spans 15 amino acids. Trimming removed 4 bases from V and 4 bases from J; junction bases left unmatched: 9. The CDR3: CASSTDREVGYGYTF. The CDR3 coding sequence is TGTGCCAGCAGCACGGACAGGGAAGTTGGCTATGGCTACACCTTC.

This sequence joins TRBV29-1 and TRBJ2-2; the D is unclear. This CDR3 has 14 amino acids. V shed 3 bases and J shed 4 bases, with 12 bases lying between them. Germline CDR1 reads SQVTM; CDR2 reads ANQGSEA. The CDR3 region is CSVEGFRGTGELFF. The CDR3 bases are TGCAGCGTTGAGGGTTTTCGAGGCACCGGGGAGCTGTTTTTT.